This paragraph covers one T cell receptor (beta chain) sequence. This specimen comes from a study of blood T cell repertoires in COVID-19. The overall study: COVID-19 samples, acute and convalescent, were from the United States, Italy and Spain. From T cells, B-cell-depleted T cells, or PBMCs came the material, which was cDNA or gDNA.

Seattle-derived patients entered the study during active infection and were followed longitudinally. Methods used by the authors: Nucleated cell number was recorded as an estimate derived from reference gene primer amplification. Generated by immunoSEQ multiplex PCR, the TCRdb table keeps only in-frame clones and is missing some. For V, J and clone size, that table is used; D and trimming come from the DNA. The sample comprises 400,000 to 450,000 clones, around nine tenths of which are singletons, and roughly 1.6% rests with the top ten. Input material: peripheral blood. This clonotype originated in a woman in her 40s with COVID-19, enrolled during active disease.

CDR3 nucleotides: TGTGCCAGCAGCGGGGAGGATGAAAAACTGTTTTTT. Protein sequence: CASSGEDEKLFF. The V and J genes are TRBV2 and TRBJ1-4; D remains unclear. Germline CDR1 SNHLY, CDR2 FYNNEI. V shed 6 bases and J shed 6 bases, with 8 bases lying between them. This CDR3 has 12 amino acids.